A single sample gave rise to the 12 T cell receptor beta chains below, sequenced in a study of blood T cell repertoires in COVID-19. This table comes from immunoSEQ multiplex PCR, and its TCRdb copy is limited to in-frame clones, with some not included. The sample includes 91,000 or so clones, approximately 90% of them seen just once. What was sequenced was peripheral blood. The receptors here all came from a human donor in a cohort sampled during active COVID-19.

This clone was picked up one time. V gene TRBV19 combines with J gene TRBJ2-1; 8 bases match TRBD1. CDR1 LNHDA and CDR2 SQIVND come from the germline V gene (reference sequence). Trimming took 6 bases from V and 0 from J; bases not matched to a gene: 4. There are 15 residues in the CDR3. CDR3 protein: CASRHRGSSYNEQFF. In nucleotides, the CDR3 is TGTGCCAGTAGACACAGGGGGAGCTCCTACAATGAGCAGTTCTTC.

The chain carries TRBV5-8 and TRBJ1-2, with D tentatively TRBD1 (6 bases). The germline V gene has CDR1 SGHTS and CDR2 YDEGEE. Deletions cut 2 bases from V and 4 bases from J, with 12 bases between. This CDR3 region has 14 residues. The CDR3 DNA sequence: TGTGCCAGCAGCTTCCAGGGGTTTGGCTATGGCTACACCTTC. It codes for CASSFQGFGYGYTF. Looking up the rest from reference TRBV5-8 and TRBJ1-2 gives the full variable domain: EAGVTQSPTHLIKTRGQQATLRCSPISGHTSVYWYQQALGLGLQFLLWYDEGEERNRGNFPPRFSGRQFPNYSSELNVNALELEDSALYLCASSFQGFGYGYTFGSGTRLTVV.

The genes are TRBV27 and TRBJ2-3; D gene unclear. V shed 6 bases and J shed 4 bases, with 11 bases lying between them. This CDR3 spans 13 amino acids. CDR1 MNHEY and CDR2 SMNVEV come from the germline V gene (reference sequence). The CDR3, as DNA: TGTGCCAGCAGCGAGCGTCGGTCAGATACGCAGTATTTT. Encoded protein: CASSERRSDTQYF.

V usage is TRBV9 and J usage is TRBJ2-1; D might be TRBD1 (5 bases). CDR1 and CDR2 from the germline V gene are SGDLS and YYNGEE. This CDR3 comprises 15 residues. Trimming pared 0 bases from V and 3 bases from J, leaving 10 bases between. CDR3 sequence (DNA): TGTGCCAGCAGCGTAGAAGGCAGGGACTACAATGAGCAGTTCTTC. Its protein product is CASSVEGRDYNEQFF.

V and J are TRBV5-4 and TRBJ2-1; 7 nucleotides match TRBD2. There are 16 residues in the CDR3. Trimming cost V 0 bases and J 3 bases; bases outside gene matches: 6. From germline, CDR1 is SGHNT and CDR2 YYREEE (reference sequence). CDR3 in DNA: TGTGCCAGCAGCTTGGAGTCGCGGGGGTTCTACAATGAGCAGTTCTTC. Encoded protein: CASSLESRGFYNEQFF.

In the case of this clone: The junction shows a germline mismatch at one end, possibly a read error. In DNA form, the CDR3 reads TGTGCTAGCAGCCCCTTTGCGGCTAGCGGGACCCACAATGAGCAGTTCTTC. This encodes CASSPFAASGTHNEQFF. This chain uses TRBV7-7 with TRBJ2-1; 9 bases align to TRBD2. The germline V gene encodes CDR1 SSHAT and CDR2 FNYEAQ (reference sequence). This CDR3 has 17 residues.

The DNA for the CDR3 is TGTGCCAGCAGCTTAGACGCAGGGGGTAATTCACCCCTCCACTTT. This gives the protein CASSLDAGGNSPLHF. The rearrangement links TRBV7-6 to TRBJ1-6, with 7 bases matching TRBD1. CDR1 is SGHVS, CDR2 FNYEAQ, per germline. This CDR3 contains 15 residues. V lost 1 base, J lost 6 bases, and 3 bases stayed unmatched.

The rearrangement joins TRBV6-2 or TRBV6-3 to TRBJ2-7, with TRBD1 as a possible D gene (5 bases). The CDR3 totals 16 residues. V was pared by 2 bases and J by 2 bases, with 16 bases between. Per germline, CDR1 MNHEY and CDR2 SVGEGT. The CDR3 DNA is TGTGCCAGCAGTTACCCGCGATCGGCAGGGCCCTACGAGCAGTACTTC. Residues: CASSYPRSAGPYEQYF.

The V gene is TRBV6-1, the J gene TRBJ2-3; the D gene is possibly TRBD2 (7 bases). Germline V gene data show CDR1 as MNHNS and CDR2 as SASEGT. V was pared by 4 bases and J by 0 bases, with 14 bases between. This CDR3 region has 16 residues. CDR3 sequence (DNA): TGTGCCAGCAGTGGACAGGAGCGGGATAGCACAGATACGCAGTATTTT. Its protein product is CASSGQERDSTDTQYF.

V usage is TRBV11-2 and J usage is TRBJ1-3; the D gene is possibly TRBD1 (6 bases). CDR3 length: 14 residues. V was trimmed by 5 bases and J by 1 base, leaving 9 bases between them. Per the germline V gene, CDR1 is SGHAT and CDR2 is FQNNGV. CDR3 region: CASSRQVSGNTIYF. CDR3 nucleotide sequence: TGTGCCAGCAGCCGACAGGTGTCTGGAAACACCATATATTTT.

J is TRBJ2-7 and V is TRBV6-1; D gene ambiguous. Germline V gene lookup returns CDR1 MNHNS and CDR2 SASEGT. V gave up 4 bases and J gave up 3 bases, with 19 bases separating them. There are 16 residues in the CDR3. CDR3 protein: CASSGPLEYGGYEQYF. CDR3 coding DNA: TGTGCCAGCAGTGGACCCCTAGAGTACGGCGGCTACGAGCAGTACTTC.

J is TRBJ1-5 and V is TRBV4-1; no clear D gene. The V gene's germline CDR1 is MGHRA and CDR2 YSYEKL. This CDR3 has 14 residues. Trimming shortened V by 4 bases and J by 7 bases, and 14 bases separated the two germline ends. As DNA, the CDR3 is TGCGCCAGCAGCCCCGGCGGGGAGAGGCAGCCCCAGCATTTT. This sequence encodes CASSPGGERQPQHF.